The 3 T cell receptor beta chains below all came from one sample that was sequenced in a study of T cell changes during pregnancy in multiple sclerosis. Sequencing used immunoSEQ multiplex PCR; TCRdb keeps in-frame clones, though not all of them. This table has tens of thousands of clones, about 91% appearing once. The sequencing used CD4+ T cells from peripheral blood mononuclear cells, collected after pregnancy. These receptor sequences come from a female donor in good health, enrolled as a control in a pregnancy study.

The DNA of the CDR3 is TGTGCCAGCAGCCCCCGGGAGGCAAGCGCTAATGAAAAACTGTTTTTT. Protein: CASSPREASANEKLFF. This chain connects TRBV7-8 to TRBJ1-4; D gene unclear. The V end lost 5 bases, the J end lost 3 bases, and 16 bases lay between the germline ends. CDR1 and CDR2 from the germline V gene are SGHVS and FQNEAQ. There are 16 residues in the CDR3.

The chain employs TRBV27 and TRBJ1-6; possibly TRBD1 for D (6 bases). The germline gives CDR1 MNHEY, CDR2 SMNVEV (reference sequence). Trimming took 2 bases from V and 9 from J, leaving 8 bases between them. The CDR3 is made up of 13 amino acids. The CDR3 coding sequence is TGTGCCAGCAGTTTAGACAGGTTTTCACCCCTCCACTTT. As protein: CASSLDRFSPLHF.

This clone was observed once. The gene calls are TRBV28 and TRBJ1-2; D uncertain. Germline V gene data show CDR1 as MDHEN and CDR2 as SYDVKM. The V and J ends lost 7 bases and 0 bases respectively, with 12 bases between them. This CDR3 region has 14 residues. The CDR3 spells CASTREGANYGYTF. CDR3 coding DNA: TGTGCCAGCACCCGAGAGGGAGCTAACTATGGCTACACCTTC.